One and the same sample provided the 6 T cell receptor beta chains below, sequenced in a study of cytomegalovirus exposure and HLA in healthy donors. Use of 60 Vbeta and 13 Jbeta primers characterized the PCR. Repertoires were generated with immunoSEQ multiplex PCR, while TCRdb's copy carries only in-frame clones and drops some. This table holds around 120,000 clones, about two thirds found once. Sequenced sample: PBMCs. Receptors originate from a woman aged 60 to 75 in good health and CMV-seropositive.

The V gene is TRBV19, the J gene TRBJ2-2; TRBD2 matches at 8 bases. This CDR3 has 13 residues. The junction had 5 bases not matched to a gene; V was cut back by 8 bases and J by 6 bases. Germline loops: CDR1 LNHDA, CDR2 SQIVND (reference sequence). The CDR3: CASVQAGAGELFF. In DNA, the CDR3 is TGTGCCAGTGTCCAAGCGGGGGCCGGGGAGCTGTTTTTT.

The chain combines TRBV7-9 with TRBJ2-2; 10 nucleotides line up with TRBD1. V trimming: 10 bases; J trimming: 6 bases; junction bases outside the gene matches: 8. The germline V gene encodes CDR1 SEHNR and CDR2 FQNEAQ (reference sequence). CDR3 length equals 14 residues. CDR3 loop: CATTTGGNSGELFF. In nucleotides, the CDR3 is TGTGCCACCACGACAGGGGGCAACTCCGGGGAGCTGTTTTTT.

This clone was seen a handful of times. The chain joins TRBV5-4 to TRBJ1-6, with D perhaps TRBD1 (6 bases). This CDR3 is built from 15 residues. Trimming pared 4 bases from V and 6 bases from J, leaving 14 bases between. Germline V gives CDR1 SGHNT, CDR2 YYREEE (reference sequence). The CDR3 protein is CASSNQGSPNSPLHF. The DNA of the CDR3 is TGTGCCAGCAGCAACCAGGGGAGCCCTAATTCACCCCTCCACTTT.

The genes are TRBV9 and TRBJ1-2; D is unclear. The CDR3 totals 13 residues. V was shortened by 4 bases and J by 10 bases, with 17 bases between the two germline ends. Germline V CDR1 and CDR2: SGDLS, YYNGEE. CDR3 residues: CASSSMVGGHYTF. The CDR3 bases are TGTGCCAGCAGCTCAATGGTGGGAGGTCACTACACCTTC.

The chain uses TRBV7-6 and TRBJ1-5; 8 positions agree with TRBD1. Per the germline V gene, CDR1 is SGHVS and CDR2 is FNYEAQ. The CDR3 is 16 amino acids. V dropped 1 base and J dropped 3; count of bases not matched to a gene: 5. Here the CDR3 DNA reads TGTGCCAGCAGCTTAGGGGCAGGGGGCGTCAATCAGCCCCAGCATTTT. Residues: CASSLGAGGVNQPQHF.

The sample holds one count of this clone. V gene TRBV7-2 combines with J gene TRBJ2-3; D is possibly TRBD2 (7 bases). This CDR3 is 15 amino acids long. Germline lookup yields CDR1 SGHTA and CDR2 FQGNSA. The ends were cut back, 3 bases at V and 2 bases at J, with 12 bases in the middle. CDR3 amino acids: CASSFGGGATDTQYF. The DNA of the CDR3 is TGTGCCAGCAGCTTTGGCGGGGGCGCCACAGATACGCAGTATTTT.